The 2 T cell receptor beta chains in this list originate from one sample, sequenced in a study of T cells in Graves' hyperthyroidism and ophthalmopathy. Using RNA transcripts as the source, TCR beta CDR3 regions were amplified. First-round RT-PCR of the TCR CDR3 relied on the HTBI primer set. TCRdb reanalysed the multiplex PCR reads using MiXCR and keeps one entry per CDR3 protein. The table has some 490,000 distinct CDR3 sequences, less than 25% seen once. Sequencing input: blood. These receptors all come from a woman aged 70-85 years with Graves' ophthalmopathy.

The CDR3 sequence: CASSVEARFVETQYF. CDR3 nucleotide sequence: TGTGCCAGCAGCGTAGAGGCGCGGTTCGTAGAGACCCAGTACTTC. The chain combines TRBV9 with TRBJ2-5; D uncertain. This CDR3 spans 15 amino acids. The V gene lost 0 bases and the J gene lost 4 bases, with 13 bases spanning the gap. In germline, CDR1 is SGDLS, CDR2 YYNGEE.

The chain has TRBV20-1 and TRBJ1-5; 7 positions match TRBD1. From germline, CDR1 is DFQATT and CDR2 SNEGSKA (reference sequence). The trim removed 3 bases at V and 5 bases at J, leaving 4 bases unmatched. The CDR3 runs to 13 residues. The CDR3 DNA is TGCAGTGCTAGGCCCAGGGGGTATCAGCCCCAGCATTTT. Translating gives CSARPRGYQPQHF.